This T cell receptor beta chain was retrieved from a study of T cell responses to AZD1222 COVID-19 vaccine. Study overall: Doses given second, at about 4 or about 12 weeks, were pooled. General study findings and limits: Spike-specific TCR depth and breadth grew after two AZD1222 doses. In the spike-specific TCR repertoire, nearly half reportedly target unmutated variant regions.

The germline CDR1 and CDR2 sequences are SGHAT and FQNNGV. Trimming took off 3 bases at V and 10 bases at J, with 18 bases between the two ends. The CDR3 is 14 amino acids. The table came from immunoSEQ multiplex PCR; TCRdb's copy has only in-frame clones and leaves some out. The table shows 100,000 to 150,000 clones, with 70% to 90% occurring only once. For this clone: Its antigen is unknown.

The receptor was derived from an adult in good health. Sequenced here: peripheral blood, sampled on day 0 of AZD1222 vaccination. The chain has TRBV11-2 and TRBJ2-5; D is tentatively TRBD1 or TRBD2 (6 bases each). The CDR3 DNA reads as TGTGCCAGCAGCTTCGTGGAGGGGGTCGGGGACCAGTACTTC. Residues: CASSFVEGVGDQYF.